Sequencing of this T cell receptor beta chain was carried out in a study of beta chain features in type 1 diabetes. The CDR3 contains 16 residues. Germline lookup yields CDR1 SGHVS and CDR2 FNYEAQ. Between the trimmed V and J ends, which lost 1 base and 6 bases, there was a span of 17 bases. Cells sorted by CD45RO/CCR7/CD25/CD127/CD95/CD27 comprised CD4+ naive, central memory, regulatory and stem cell-like memory cells. Study-wide findings and caveats: An over-representation of cells with high TCR expression could result from cDNA sequencing. Shorter TCRB CDR3s, moderately but significantly so, were found in Type 1 diabetes patients in all four CD4+ subsets.

This clone was detected many times. The antigen is unknown. Every isolated RNA sample was fully reverse transcribed, so sequencing captured expressed TCRB transcripts. The study sequenced naive, central memory and regulatory T cell samples to an average of around 3.4 million reads. Clones were read by immunoSEQ multiplex PCR, and TCRdb kept only the in-frame ones, dropping some. The sample carries roughly 400,000 clones, over 9% recorded once. This TCR derives from a man younger than 40 with type 1 diabetes. Sequencing was performed on central memory CD4+ T cells from blood. This rearrangement joins TRBV7-6 to TRBJ2-3; a weak D match, TRBD2 (6 bases). Written as DNA, the CDR3 is TGTGCCAGCAGCTTAGAATATACGGGAGTTGCGGATACGCAGTATTTT. Encoded protein: CASSLEYTGVADTQYF.